This T cell receptor (beta chain) was captured by sequencing in a study of blood T cells in healthy people across ages. Findings of the study overall: More naive CD4+ cells and higher diversity were found in long-lived than in aged donors.

A note on this clonotype: Its matching antigen is unknown.

Primers used in a second PCR of about 7 to 12 cycles were a sample-barcoded 5' primer and a J-beta primer mix. Every cDNA molecule carried a tag from a template-switch adaptor bearing 12 random nucleotides. TCRdb processed the 5' RACE reads anew with MiXCR; each CDR3 protein has one entry. The sample holds 1.2 million to 1.5 million distinct CDR3 sequences, around 59% seen once. The sequencing input was blood. This receptor was identified in a man aged 18 to 30 in good health.

The CDR3 sequence is CSIYRGFAKNIQYF. The CDR3 DNA sequence: TGCAGTATATACAGGGGGTTCGCCAAAAACATTCAGTACTTC. V and J are TRBV20-1 and TRBJ2-4; 8 positions match TRBD1. Germline CDR1 reads DFQATT; CDR2 reads SNEGSKA (reference sequence). Trimming cost V 8 bases and J 1 base; bases outside gene matches: 7. This CDR3 spans 14 amino acids.